What follows are 17 T cell receptor beta chains derived from one specimen sequenced in a study of blood T cell repertoires in COVID-19. Measured with immunoSEQ multiplex PCR; TCRdb has only the in-frame clones, and not every one. The sample contains about 56,000 clones, 85% to 90% of which appear only once. Input material: peripheral blood. These receptors were collected from a woman in her fifties or sixties with COVID-19, enrolled during active disease.

The chain uses TRBV7-2 and TRBJ2-5, with 8 bases aligning to TRBD2. The CDR3 covers 13 residues. Germline V gene data show CDR1 as SGHTA and CDR2 as FQGNSA. V trimming: 2 bases; J trimming: 5 bases; junction bases outside the gene matches: 1. The CDR3 region is CASSLQRGETQYF. The CDR3 DNA is TGTGCCAGCAGCTTACAGCGGGGGGAGACCCAGTACTTC. Full variable domain (outside the CDR3, taken from reference TRBV7-2 and TRBJ2-5): GAGVSQSPSNKVTEKGKDVELRCDPISGHTALYWYRQSLGQGLEFLIYFQGNSAPDKSGLPSDRFSAERTGGSVSTLTIQRTQQEDSAVYLCASSLQRGETQYFGPGTRLLVL.

The J gene is TRBJ2-5, the V gene TRBV2; 12 positions agree with TRBD2. This CDR3 comprises 12 residues. The trim removed 8 bases at V and 5 bases at J, leaving 0 bases unmatched. Germline V lookup: CDR1 SNHLY, CDR2 FYNNEI. The CDR3 DNA reads as TGTGCCAGCGGACTAGCGGGGGAGACCCAGTACTTC. Translation: CASGLAGETQYF.

This rearrangement joins TRBV7-2 to TRBJ2-7; D might be TRBD2 (5 bases). Germline CDR1 reads SGHTA; CDR2 reads FQGNSA. CDR3 length: 14 amino acids. V was pared by 5 bases and J by 5 bases, with 16 bases between. The CDR3 DNA reads TGTGCCAGCAGCAGGCGAGGGTTTCGTAACGAGCAGTACTTC. Translated, it gives CASSRRGFRNEQYF.

This chain joins TRBV28 and TRBJ2-2, with no clear D. The CDR3 has 12 residues. Germline lookup yields CDR1 MDHEN and CDR2 SYDVKM. Trimming removed 3 bases from V and 6 bases from J, with 5 bases in between. The CDR3 loop reads CASSFVSGELFF. As DNA, the CDR3 is TGTGCCAGCAGTTTTGTATCCGGGGAGCTGTTTTTT.

Only one count was recorded for this clone. The chain has TRBV28 and TRBJ2-7; TRBD1 aligns across 9 bases. The CDR3 covers 14 residues. Looked up from germline, CDR1 is MDHEN and CDR2 is SYDVKM. The junction had 3 bases not matched to a gene; V was cut back by 4 bases and J by 2 bases. The CDR3 sequence is CASSSGQGTYEQYF. The CDR3 region has the DNA TGTGCCAGCAGTTCGGGACAGGGTACCTACGAGCAGTACTTC.

The J gene is TRBJ1-4, the V gene TRBV5-1, with D possibly TRBD1 on 6 matching bases. V lost 0 bases and J 8 bases, leaving 11 bases between the germline ends. The CDR3 consists of 14 residues. Looked up from germline, CDR1 is SGHRS and CDR2 is YFSETQ. The CDR3 reads CASSLGQGYEKLFF. The DNA for the CDR3 is TGCGCCAGCAGCTTGGGCCAGGGGTACGAAAAACTGTTTTTT.

The chain joins TRBV14 to TRBJ2-1; 8 bases line up with TRBD2. Losses at the gene ends were 0 bases for V and 8 bases for J; bases not matched to a gene: 3. The CDR3 runs to 14 residues. Germline V gene data show CDR1 as SGHDN and CDR2 as FVKESK. This chain's CDR3 is CASSQESAGDEQFF. Here the CDR3 DNA reads TGTGCCAGCAGCCAAGAGTCAGCGGGAGATGAGCAGTTCTTC.

The V and J genes are TRBV30 and TRBJ2-3; D perhaps matches TRBD1 (6 bases). This CDR3 comprises 14 residues. The germline V and J ends were trimmed by 5 bases and 2 bases, with 14 bases remaining between them. Germline V gene sequence: CDR1 GTSNPN, CDR2 SVGIG (reference sequence). The CDR3 DNA follows: TGTGCCTGGCACAGGGCGAGGGACACAGATACGCAGTATTTT. Amino acid sequence: CAWHRARDTDTQYF.

This chain joins TRBV2 and TRBJ1-1; 10 bases agree with TRBD1. CDR3 size: 15 residues. From germline, CDR1 is SNHLY and CDR2 FYNNEI. V shed 6 bases, J shed 5 bases, and the junction held 9 bases outside the gene matches. Written as DNA, the CDR3 is TGTGCCAGCAGACACCGGACAGGGGGGGAGACTGAAGCTTTCTTT. This sequence encodes CASRHRTGGETEAFF.

The CDR3 here is CASSIGQGAAGELFF. CDR3 sequence (DNA): TGTGCCAGTAGTATAGGACAGGGGGCTGCCGGGGAGCTGTTTTTT. J is TRBJ2-2 and V is TRBV19; 10 bases are shared with TRBD1. This CDR3 is built from 15 residues. Losses at the gene ends were 1 base for V and 6 bases for J; bases not matched to a gene: 2. The V gene's germline CDR1 is LNHDA and CDR2 SQIVND (reference sequence).

This chain joins TRBV2 and TRBJ2-7; D is uncertain. Trimming cost V 7 bases and J 4 bases, with 11 bases left between them. CDR3 length: 12 amino acids. Germline V gene data show CDR1 as SNHLY and CDR2 as FYNNEI. DNA of the CDR3: TGTGCCAGCATTTCTCTGGAGTACGAGCAGTACTTC. It codes for CASISLEYEQYF.

The table lists this clone with a few counts. The J gene is TRBJ1-5, the V gene TRBV7-9; D possibly corresponds to TRBD1 (6 bases). V was trimmed by 1 base and J by 2 bases, leaving 18 bases between them. Germline CDR1 reads SEHNR; CDR2 reads FQNEAQ (reference sequence). There are 18 residues in the CDR3. CDR3 bases: TGTGCCAGCAGCTTAGTCCGAACAGGGCATCGTGGCAATCAGCCCCAGCATTTT. Protein: CASSLVRTGHRGNQPQHF.

The chain recombines TRBV2 with TRBJ2-3, with 10 bases aligning to TRBD1. V shed 4 bases, J shed 5 bases, and the junction held 9 bases outside the gene matches. CDR3 length: 16 residues. Per germline, CDR1 SNHLY and CDR2 FYNNEI. CDR3 amino acids: CASSGLWDRGRDTQYF. Written as DNA, the CDR3 is TGTGCCAGCAGTGGACTTTGGGACAGGGGCCGAGATACGCAGTATTTT.

V gene TRBV27 combines with J gene TRBJ1-2, with 7 bases fitting TRBD1. There are 14 residues in the CDR3. The V segment lost 3 bases and the J segment 8 bases; nucleotides outside the gene matches: 9. Germline assignment: CDR1 MNHEY and CDR2 SMNVEV (reference sequence). The CDR3: CASSFRQGPYGYTF. In DNA, the CDR3 is TGTGCCAGCAGTTTCCGACAGGGCCCCTACGGCTACACCTTC.

Only one count was recorded for this clone. The chain links TRBV11-3 to TRBJ2-5, with 11 bases lining up with TRBD1. The V gene end was trimmed by 1 base and the J gene end by 1 base; junction bases not matched to a gene: 11. Germline values: CDR1 SGHNT, CDR2 YENEEA. This CDR3 is 19 amino acids long. Here the CDR3 reads CASSLGFGTGGLSQETQYF. The CDR3 nucleotides read TGTGCCAGCAGCTTAGGTTTTGGGACAGGGGGGTTGTCCCAAGAGACCCAGTACTTC. The full variable domain, with the rest looked up from reference TRBV11-3 and TRBJ2-5, is EAGVVQSPRYKIIEKKQPVAFWCNPISGHNTLYWYLQNLGQGPELLIRYENEEAVDDSQLPKDRFSAERLKGVDSTLKIQPAELGDSAVYLCASSLGFGTGGLSQETQYFGPGTRLLVL.

This clone has only one observation. The chain uses TRBV19 and TRBJ2-2; 7 bases map to TRBD2. J was trimmed by 8 bases and V by 5 bases; bases with no gene match: 8. The CDR3 consists of 14 residues. Germline V gene data show CDR1 as LNHDA and CDR2 as SQIVND (reference sequence). CDR3 sequence: CASSVGLVIGELFF. The CDR3 nucleotides are TGTGCCAGTAGTGTAGGACTAGTGATTGGGGAGCTGTTTTTT.

V and J are TRBV7-9 and TRBJ1-2, with 8 nucleotides matching TRBD1. The CDR3 consists of 14 residues. From germline, CDR1 is SEHNR and CDR2 FQNEAQ (reference sequence). V shed 6 bases and J 6 bases; nucleotides not matched to a gene: 9. For the CDR3, the DNA is TGTGCCAGCAGGACAGGGGCAGGGGCGGATGGCTACACCTTC. Its translation is CASRTGAGADGYTF.